The 5 T cell receptor beta chains listed next were all sequenced from one sample in a study of blood T cells in healthy people across ages. Alongside a J-beta primer mix, a sample-barcoded 5' primer served in a second PCR lasting about 7 to 11 cycles. TCRdb re-called the 5' RACE reads through MiXCR, storing one row per CDR3 protein. The sample consists of roughly 830,000 distinct CDR3 sequences, roughly 60% of them appearing once. The sample comprised blood. The receptors were gathered from a man between 25 and 39 years old in good health.

This rearrangement joins TRBV7-9 to TRBJ2-7; 7 bases fit TRBD2. The CDR3 is 15 amino acids. Per germline, CDR1 SEHNR and CDR2 FQNEAQ (reference sequence). The V segment lost 4 bases and the J segment 2 bases; nucleotides outside the gene matches: 8. CDR3 amino acids: CASSSSLAGAYEQYF. The DNA for the CDR3 is TGTGCCAGCAGCTCCTCACTCGCGGGGGCCTACGAGCAGTACTTC.

The rearrangement uses TRBV3-1 and TRBJ2-1; TRBD2 is a possible D gene (6 bases). V lost 1 base, J lost 13 bases, and 17 bases lay in between. Germline V gives CDR1 LGHDT, CDR2 YNNKEL (reference sequence). The CDR3 contains 14 residues. CDR3 in DNA: TGTGCCAGCAGCCAAGGGGGTAGCGGCGAGACCCAGTTCTTC. Protein: CASSQGGSGETQFF.

This clonotype showed up just a few times. The genes are TRBV7-2 and TRBJ2-5; D could derive from TRBD1 or TRBD2 (5 bases each). Per the germline V gene, CDR1 is SGHTA and CDR2 is FQGNSA. V lost 4 bases and J lost 3, with 9 bases in between. CDR3 length: 13 residues. CDR3 nucleotide sequence: TGTGCCAGCAGCTGGGGGATGGAAGAGACCCAGTACTTC. It is translated as CASSWGMEETQYF.

In this sample, this clonotype turned up a few times. This chain links TRBV7-3 with TRBJ2-1, with TRBD1 matching 10 bases. The germline gives CDR1 SGHTA, CDR2 FQGTGA. V shed 5 bases, J shed 8 bases, and the junction held 9 bases outside the gene matches. This CDR3 comprises 15 residues. CDR3 sequence (DNA): TGTGCCAGCAGCACGGACAGGGGGGGGTTCGATGAGCAGTTCTTC. Translation gives CASSTDRGGFDEQFF.

The V gene is TRBV12-3 or TRBV12-4, the J gene TRBJ2-4; 7 bases are shared with TRBD1. The J call may be incorrect, as the DNA end agrees better with TRBJ2-5. The length of the CDR3 is 17 residues. CDR3 loop: CASSLYRGIGLGETQYF. The CDR3 nucleotides are TGTGCCAGCAGCCTCTACAGGGGAATAGGCCTGGGGGAGACCCAGTACTTC.